These T cell receptor beta chains were read from a single sample in a study of blood T cell repertoires in COVID-19. Using immunoSEQ multiplex PCR, the repertoire was profiled, and TCRdb retains in-frame clones only, with some absent. In the table there are around 400,000 clones, around 87% of which are singletons. Sequencing used peripheral blood. The receptors derive from a woman between 55 and 75 years old with COVID-19, enrolled during active disease. CDR3s include the opening cysteine and the closing phenylalanine or tryptophan. The D gene is left open where the match is weak. Rows may omit the clone size; those that give it use once, few, many or a size class.

D gene: .
clone size: .
V gene: TRBV5-5
J gene: TRBJ1-4
CDR3 protein: CASSLAGAGGEKLFF
CDR3 DNA: TGTGCCAGCAGCTTGGCCGGGGCCGGGGGTGAAAAACTGTTTTTT

D gene: .
clone size: .
V gene: TRBV13
J gene: TRBJ1-1
CDR3 protein: CASVRDTEAFF
CDR3 DNA: TGTGCCAGCGTACGGGACACTGAAGCTTTCTTT

D gene: .
clone size: .
V gene: TRBV4-2
J gene: TRBJ2-5
CDR3 protein: CASSQGGVGGETQYF
CDR3 DNA: TGTGCCAGCAGCCAAGGCGGGGTGGGAGGAGAGACCCAGTACTTC

D gene: TRBD2
clone size: .
V gene: TRBV5-8
J gene: TRBJ2-5
CDR3 protein: CASSLGTGGIQETQYF
CDR3 DNA: TGTGCCAGCAGCTTGGGAACGGGGGGGATCCAAGAGACCCAGTACTTC

D gene: TRBD2
clone size: .
V gene: TRBV7-2
J gene: TRBJ2-3
CDR3 protein: CASRLAGGSDTQYF
CDR3 DNA: TGTGCCAGCAGACTAGCGGGGGGCTCAGATACGCAGTATTTT

D gene: TRBD1
clone size: .
V gene: TRBV2
J gene: TRBJ2-3
CDR3 protein: CASSPRGRFPDTQYF
CDR3 DNA: TGTGCCAGCAGTCCCAGGGGGCGGTTCCCAGATACGCAGTATTTT

D gene: .
clone size: .
V gene: TRBV6-5
J gene: TRBJ1-2
CDR3 protein: CASSYSGTLNYGYTF
CDR3 DNA: TGTGCCAGCAGTTACTCCGGGACACTCAACTATGGCTACACCTTC

D gene: .
clone size: .
V gene: TRBV5-1
J gene: TRBJ2-1
CDR3 protein: CASTLGPSENNEQFF
CDR3 DNA: TGCGCCAGCACTCTTGGGCCTAGCGAGAATAACGAGCAGTTCTTC

D gene: .
clone size: once
V gene: TRBV6-6
J gene: TRBJ2-1
CDR3 protein: CASSGHLDSYNEQFF
CDR3 DNA: TGTGCCAGCAGCGGACACTTGGACAGCTACAATGAGCAGTTCTTC

D gene: TRBD2
clone size: .
V gene: TRBV5-1
J gene: TRBJ2-7
CDR3 protein: CASSLAPSGSYEQYF
CDR3 DNA: TGCGCCAGCAGCTTGGCTCCTAGCGGTTCCTACGAGCAGTACTTC

D gene: TRBD1
clone size: .
V gene: TRBV30
J gene: TRBJ1-4
CDR3 protein: CAWRRGQGELFF
CDR3 DNA: TGTGCCTGGAGGAGGGGACAGGGCGAACTGTTTTTT

D gene: .
clone size: .
V gene: TRBV9
J gene: TRBJ1-4
CDR3 protein: CASSRFGGANNEKLFF
CDR3 DNA: TGTGCCAGCAGCCGATTCGGTGGGGCCAATAATGAAAAACTGTTTTTT

D gene: .
clone size: .
V gene: TRBV6-6
J gene: TRBJ1-2
CDR3 protein: CASSYRGFYTF
CDR3 DNA: TGTGCCAGCAGTTATAGGGGGTTCTACACCTTC

D gene: .
clone size: once
V gene: TRBV28
J gene: TRBJ1-4
CDR3 protein: CASSLYPGIGTNEKLFF
CDR3 DNA: TGTGCCAGCAGTTTATACCCGGGAATAGGCACTAATGAAAAACTGTTTTTT

D gene: TRBD2
clone size: .
V gene: TRBV5-1
J gene: TRBJ2-1
CDR3 protein: CASSLITSGGANEQFF
CDR3 DNA: TGCGCCAGCAGCTTGATAACTAGCGGGGGGGCTAATGAGCAGTTCTTC

D gene: .
clone size: .
V gene: TRBV5-1
J gene: TRBJ1-2
CDR3 protein: CASSFVDREGGYTF
CDR3 DNA: TGCGCCAGCAGCTTTGTTGACAGAGAAGGAGGCTACACCTTC

D gene: TRBD1
clone size: .
V gene: TRBV5-6
J gene: TRBJ1-3
CDR3 protein: CASSLQDRGNTIYF
CDR3 DNA: TGTGCCAGCAGCTTGCAGGACAGGGGAAACACCATATATTTT

D gene: .
clone size: .
V gene: TRBV10-3
J gene: TRBJ2-5
CDR3 protein: CAISEPPFSETQYF
CDR3 DNA: TGTGCCATCAGTGAGCCCCCATTTTCAGAGACCCAGTACTTC

D gene: .
clone size: .
V gene: TRBV5-4
J gene: TRBJ1-1
CDR3 protein: CASSFGGVGDTEAFF
CDR3 DNA: TGTGCCAGCAGCTTTGGGGGGGTAGGAGACACTGAAGCTTTCTTT

D gene: .
clone size: .
V gene: TRBV18
J gene: TRBJ1-2
CDR3 protein: CASSRGDSYGYTF
CDR3 DNA: TGTGCCAGCTCCCGGGGAGACTCCTATGGCTACACCTTC

D gene: TRBD2
clone size: .
V gene: TRBV9
J gene: TRBJ2-1
CDR3 protein: CASSVGGGRSSYNEQFF
CDR3 DNA: TGTGCCAGCAGCGTAGGCGGGGGGCGTAGCTCCTACAATGAGCAGTTCTTC

D gene: TRBD1
clone size: once
V gene: TRBV5-1
J gene: TRBJ1-1
CDR3 protein: CASSLRAGTGDTEAFF
CDR3 DNA: TGCGCCAGCAGCTTGAGGGCCGGGACAGGGGACACTGAAGCTTTCTTT

D gene: TRBD1
clone size: few
V gene: TRBV5-1
J gene: TRBJ1-2
CDR3 protein: CASSLVGQLYGYTF
CDR3 DNA: TGCGCCAGCAGCTTGGTGGGACAGCTGTATGGCTACACCTTC

D gene: TRBD1
clone size: once
V gene: TRBV11-2
J gene: TRBJ2-7
CDR3 protein: CASSLDRVNEQYF
CDR3 DNA: TGTGCCAGCAGCTTGGACAGGGTAAACGAGCAGTACTTC

D gene: TRBD2
clone size: .
V gene: TRBV6-5
J gene: TRBJ2-1
CDR3 protein: CASSWGLAGGKEQFF
CDR3 DNA: TGTGCCAGCAGCTGGGGACTAGCGGGGGGGAAGGAGCAGTTCTTC

D gene: .
clone size: .
V gene: TRBV5-1
J gene: TRBJ1-2
CDR3 protein: CASSLGQINYGYTF
CDR3 DNA: TGCGCCAGCAGCTTGGGACAGATCAACTATGGCTACACCTTC

D gene: TRBD1
clone size: .
V gene: TRBV6-6
J gene: TRBJ2-3
CDR3 protein: CASSFDRVSTDTQYF
CDR3 DNA: TGTGCCAGCAGTTTCGACAGGGTTAGCACAGATACGCAGTATTTT

D gene: TRBD2
clone size: .
V gene: TRBV18
J gene: TRBJ2-7
CDR3 protein: CASSPLLSSGGISYEQYF
CDR3 DNA: TGTGCCAGCTCACCACTCCTTAGTAGCGGGGGGATCTCCTACGAGCAGTACTTC

D gene: TRBD1
clone size: few
V gene: TRBV4-1
J gene: TRBJ1-5
CDR3 protein: CASSQDETGGGQPQHF
CDR3 DNA: TGCGCCAGCAGCCAAGATGAAACAGGGGGTGGTCAGCCCCAGCATTTT